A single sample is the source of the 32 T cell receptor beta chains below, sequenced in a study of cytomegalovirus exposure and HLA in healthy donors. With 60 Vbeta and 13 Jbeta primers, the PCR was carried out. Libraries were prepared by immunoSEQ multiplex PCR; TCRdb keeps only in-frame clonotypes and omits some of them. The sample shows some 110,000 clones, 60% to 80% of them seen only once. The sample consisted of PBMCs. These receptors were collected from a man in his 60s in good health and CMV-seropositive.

The CDR3 protein is CASRRDAGYTF. The CDR3, as DNA: TGTGCCAGCAGGCGGGACGCCGGCTACACCTTC. The J gene is TRBJ1-2, the V gene TRBV6-5; a weak D match, TRBD1 (5 bases). The CDR3 spans 11 residues. Germline-derived CDR1 and CDR2 are MNHEY and SVGAGI. The germline V and J ends were trimmed by 6 bases and 8 bases, with 10 bases remaining between them.

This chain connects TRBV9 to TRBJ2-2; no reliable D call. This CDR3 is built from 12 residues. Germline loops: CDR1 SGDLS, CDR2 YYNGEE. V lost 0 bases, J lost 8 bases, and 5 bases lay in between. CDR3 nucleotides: TGTGCCAGCAGCGTAGCCGAGGGGGAGCTGTTTTTT. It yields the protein CASSVAEGELFF.

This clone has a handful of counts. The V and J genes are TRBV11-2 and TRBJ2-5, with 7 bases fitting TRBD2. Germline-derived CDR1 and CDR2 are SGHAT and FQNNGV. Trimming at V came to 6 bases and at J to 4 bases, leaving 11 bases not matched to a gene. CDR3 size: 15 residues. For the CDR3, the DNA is TGTGCCAGCAGGTCAACCTCGGGGGGACTAGAGACCCAGTACTTC. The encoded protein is CASRSTSGGLETQYF.

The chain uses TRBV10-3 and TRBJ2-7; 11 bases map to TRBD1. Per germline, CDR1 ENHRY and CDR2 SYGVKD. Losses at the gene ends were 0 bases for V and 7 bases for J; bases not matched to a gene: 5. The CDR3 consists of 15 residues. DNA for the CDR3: TGTGCCATCAGTGAGTCGACGGACAGGGGGCGGGAGCAGTACTTC. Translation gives CAISESTDRGREQYF.

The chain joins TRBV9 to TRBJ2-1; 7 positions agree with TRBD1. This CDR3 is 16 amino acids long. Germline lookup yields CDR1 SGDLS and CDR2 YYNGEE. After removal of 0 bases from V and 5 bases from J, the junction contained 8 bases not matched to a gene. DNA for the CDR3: TGTGCCAGCAGCGTAGTTTCGACAGGGTGGAACAATGAGCAGTTCTTC. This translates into CASSVVSTGWNNEQFF.

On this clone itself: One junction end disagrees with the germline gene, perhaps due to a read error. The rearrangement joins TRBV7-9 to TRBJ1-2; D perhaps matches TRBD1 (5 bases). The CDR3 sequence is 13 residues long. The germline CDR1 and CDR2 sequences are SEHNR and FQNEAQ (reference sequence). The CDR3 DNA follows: TGTTCCAGCAGCATCAGGGAAAGCTATGGCTACACCTTC. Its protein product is CSSSIRESYGYTF.

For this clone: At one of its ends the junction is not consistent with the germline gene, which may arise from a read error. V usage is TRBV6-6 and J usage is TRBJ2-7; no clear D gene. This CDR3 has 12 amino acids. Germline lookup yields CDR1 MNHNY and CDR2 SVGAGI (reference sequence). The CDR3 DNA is TGTGCCAGCAGGGCGGCTACCTACAAGCAGTACTTC. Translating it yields CASRAATYKQYF.

CDR3 sequence: CASSQVGGYNTEAFF. The CDR3 DNA is TGTGCCAGCAGCCAAGTGGGGGGATATAACACTGAAGCTTTCTTT. The chain is built from TRBV14 and TRBJ1-1; D may be TRBD1 (5 bases). This CDR3 has 15 amino acids. V was pared by 1 base and J by 2 bases, with 11 bases between. Germline V CDR1 and CDR2: SGHDN, FVKESK.

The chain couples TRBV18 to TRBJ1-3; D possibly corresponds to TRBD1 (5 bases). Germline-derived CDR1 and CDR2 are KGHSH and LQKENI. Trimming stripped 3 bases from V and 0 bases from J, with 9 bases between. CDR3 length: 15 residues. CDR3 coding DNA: TGTGCCAGCTCACCGCCAGGGTCCTCTGGAAACACCATATATTTT. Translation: CASSPPGSSGNTIYF. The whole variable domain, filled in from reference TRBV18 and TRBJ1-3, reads NAGVMQNPRHLVRRRGQEARLRCSPMKGHSHVYWYRQLPEEGLKFMVYLQKENIIDESGMPKERFSAEFPKEGPSILRIQQVVRGDSAAYFCASSPPGSSGNTIYFGEGSWLTVV.

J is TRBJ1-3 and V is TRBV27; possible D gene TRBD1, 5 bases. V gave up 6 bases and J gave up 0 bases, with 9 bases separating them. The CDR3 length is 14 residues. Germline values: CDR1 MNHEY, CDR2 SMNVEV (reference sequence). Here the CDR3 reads CASSPQGSGNTIYF. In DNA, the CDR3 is TGTGCCAGCAGCCCGCAGGGCTCTGGAAACACCATATATTTT.

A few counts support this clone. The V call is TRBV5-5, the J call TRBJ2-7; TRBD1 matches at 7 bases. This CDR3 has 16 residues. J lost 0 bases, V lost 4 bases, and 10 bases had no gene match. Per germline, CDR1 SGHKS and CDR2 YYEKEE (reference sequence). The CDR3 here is CASSPTTGMSSYEQYF. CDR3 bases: TGTGCCAGCAGCCCTACGACAGGGATGAGCTCCTACGAGCAGTACTTC.

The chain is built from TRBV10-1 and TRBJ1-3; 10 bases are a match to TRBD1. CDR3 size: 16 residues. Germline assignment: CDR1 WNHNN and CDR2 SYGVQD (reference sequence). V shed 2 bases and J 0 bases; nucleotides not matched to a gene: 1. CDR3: CASSERDRGSGNTIYF. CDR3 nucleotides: TGCGCCAGCAGTGAGCGGGACAGGGGCTCTGGAAACACCATATATTTT.

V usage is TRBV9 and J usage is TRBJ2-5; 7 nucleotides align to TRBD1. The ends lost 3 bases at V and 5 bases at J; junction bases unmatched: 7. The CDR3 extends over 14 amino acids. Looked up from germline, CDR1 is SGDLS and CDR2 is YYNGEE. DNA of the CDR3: TGTGCCAGCAGCGAACAGGGGTACGGGGAGACCCAGTACTTC. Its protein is CASSEQGYGETQYF.

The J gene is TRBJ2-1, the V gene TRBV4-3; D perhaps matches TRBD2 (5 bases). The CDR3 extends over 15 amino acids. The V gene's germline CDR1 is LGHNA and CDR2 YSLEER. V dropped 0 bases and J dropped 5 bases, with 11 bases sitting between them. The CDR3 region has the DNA TGCGCCAGCAGCCAAGATCGGACTGGCAACAATGAGCAGTTCTTC. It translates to CASSQDRTGNNEQFF.

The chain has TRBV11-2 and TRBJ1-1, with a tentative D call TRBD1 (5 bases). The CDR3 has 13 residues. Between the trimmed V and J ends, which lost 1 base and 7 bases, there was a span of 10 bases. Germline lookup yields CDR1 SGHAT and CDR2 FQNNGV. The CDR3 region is CASSLAGQIEAFF. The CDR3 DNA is TGTGCCAGCAGCTTAGCAGGGCAAATTGAAGCTTTCTTT.

CDR3 DNA sequence: TGTGCCAGCAGCTCCTTATGGGGGGAGGATGAAGATAGCCCCACAGATACGCAGTATTTT. This encodes CASSSLWGEDEDSPTDTQYF. The gene calls are TRBV7-6 and TRBJ2-3, with D possibly matching TRBD2 (6 bases). The CDR3 spans 20 residues. Per the germline V gene, CDR1 is SGHVS and CDR2 is FNYEAQ. With 4 bases removed from V and 2 bases from J, the gap between germline ends came to 28 bases.

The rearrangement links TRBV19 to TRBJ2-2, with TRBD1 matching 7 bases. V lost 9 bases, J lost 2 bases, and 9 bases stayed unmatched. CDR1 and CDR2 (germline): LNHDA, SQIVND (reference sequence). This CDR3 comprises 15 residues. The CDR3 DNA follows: TGTGCCAGCCTTCCCAGGGGGAGAAACACCGGGGAGCTGTTTTTT. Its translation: CASLPRGRNTGELFF.

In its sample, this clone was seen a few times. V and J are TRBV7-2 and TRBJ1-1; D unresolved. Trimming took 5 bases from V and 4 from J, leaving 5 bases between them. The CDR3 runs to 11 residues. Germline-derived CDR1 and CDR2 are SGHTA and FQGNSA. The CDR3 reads CASSPITEAFF. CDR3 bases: TGTGCCAGCAGCCCTATCACTGAAGCTTTCTTT.

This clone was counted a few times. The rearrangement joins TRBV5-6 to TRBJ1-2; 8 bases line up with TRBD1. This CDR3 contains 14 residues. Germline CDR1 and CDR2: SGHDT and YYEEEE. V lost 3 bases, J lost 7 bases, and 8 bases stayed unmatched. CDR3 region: CASSWMDREAGYTF. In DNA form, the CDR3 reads TGTGCCAGCAGCTGGATGGACAGGGAGGCTGGCTACACCTTC.

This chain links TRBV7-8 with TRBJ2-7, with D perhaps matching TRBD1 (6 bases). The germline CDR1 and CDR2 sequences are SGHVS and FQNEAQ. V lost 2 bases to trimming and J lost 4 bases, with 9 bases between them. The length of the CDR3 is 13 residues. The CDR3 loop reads CASSLSRGYEQYF. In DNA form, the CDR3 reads TGTGCCAGCAGCTTATCGAGGGGGTACGAGCAGTACTTC.

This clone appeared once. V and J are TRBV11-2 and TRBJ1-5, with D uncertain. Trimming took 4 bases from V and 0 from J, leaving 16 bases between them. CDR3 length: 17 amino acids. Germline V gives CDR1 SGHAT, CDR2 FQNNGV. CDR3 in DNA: TGTGCCAGCAGCTCCCAAGTCGGGATTTATAGCAATCAGCCCCAGCATTTT. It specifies CASSSQVGIYSNQPQHF.

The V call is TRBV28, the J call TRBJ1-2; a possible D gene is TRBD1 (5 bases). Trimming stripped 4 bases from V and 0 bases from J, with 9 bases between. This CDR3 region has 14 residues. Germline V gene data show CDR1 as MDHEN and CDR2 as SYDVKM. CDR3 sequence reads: CASSSTGANYGYTF. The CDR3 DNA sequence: TGTGCCAGCAGTTCTACAGGAGCTAACTATGGCTACACCTTC.

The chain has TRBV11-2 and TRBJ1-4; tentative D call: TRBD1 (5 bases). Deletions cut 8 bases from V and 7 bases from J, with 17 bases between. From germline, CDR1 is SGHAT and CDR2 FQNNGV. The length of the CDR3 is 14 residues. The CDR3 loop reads CASLGRDSGEKLFF. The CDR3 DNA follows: TGTGCCAGCTTAGGCAGGGATTCTGGTGAAAAACTGTTTTTT.

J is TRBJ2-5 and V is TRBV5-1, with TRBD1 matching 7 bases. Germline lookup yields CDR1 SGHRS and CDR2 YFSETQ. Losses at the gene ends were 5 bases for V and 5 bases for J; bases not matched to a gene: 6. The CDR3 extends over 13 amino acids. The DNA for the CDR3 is TGCGCCAGCAGTCGGGACAGCCCTGAGACCCAGTACTTC. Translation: CASSRDSPETQYF.

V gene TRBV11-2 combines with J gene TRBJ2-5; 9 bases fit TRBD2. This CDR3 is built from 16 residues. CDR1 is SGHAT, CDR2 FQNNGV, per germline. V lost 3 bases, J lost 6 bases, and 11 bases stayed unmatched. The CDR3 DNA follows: TGTGCCAGCAGCTTCGTGCGGGGGGGCAATCTAAAGACCCAGTACTTC. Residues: CASSFVRGGNLKTQYF. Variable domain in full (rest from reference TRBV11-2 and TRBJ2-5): EAGVAQSPRYKIIEKRQSVAFWCNPISGHATLYWYQQILGQGPKLLIQFQNNGVVDDSQLPKDRFSAERLKGVDSTLKIQPAKLEDSAVYLCASSFVRGGNLKTQYFGPGTRLLVL.

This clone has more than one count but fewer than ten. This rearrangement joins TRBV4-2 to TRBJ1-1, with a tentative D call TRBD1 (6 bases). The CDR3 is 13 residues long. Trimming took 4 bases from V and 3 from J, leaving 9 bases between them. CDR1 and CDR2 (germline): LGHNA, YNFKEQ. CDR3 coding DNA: TGTGCCAGCAGCCTCCACAGGGACACTGAAGCTTTCTTT. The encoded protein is CASSLHRDTEAFF.

The CDR3 loop is CASREPGQGNQPQHF. CDR3 sequence (DNA): TGTGCCAGCAGGGAGCCGGGACAGGGCAATCAGCCCCAGCATTTT. The chain combines TRBV28 with TRBJ1-5, with TRBD1 matching over 8 bases. V was pared by 6 bases and J by 2 bases, with 6 bases of the junction left unmatched. Germline lookup yields CDR1 MDHEN and CDR2 SYDVKM. The CDR3 loop spans 15 amino acids.

CDR3 DNA sequence: TGTGCCACCCAGGGGTTCGGACAACTACCAGTACCATCTAGTGAGCAGTTCTTC. The encoded protein is CATQGFGQLPVPSSEQFF. The chain carries TRBV19 and TRBJ2-1, with D possibly matching TRBD1 (6 bases). Germline V CDR1 and CDR2: LNHDA, SQIVND (reference sequence). V lost 10 bases to trimming and J lost 9 bases, with 34 bases between them. There are 18 residues in the CDR3.

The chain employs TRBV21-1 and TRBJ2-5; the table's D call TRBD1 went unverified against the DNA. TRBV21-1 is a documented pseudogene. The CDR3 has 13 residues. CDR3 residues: CASSKGGPRDKYF. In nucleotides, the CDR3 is TGTGCCAGCAGCAAAGGGGGGCCTAGAGACAAGTACTTC.

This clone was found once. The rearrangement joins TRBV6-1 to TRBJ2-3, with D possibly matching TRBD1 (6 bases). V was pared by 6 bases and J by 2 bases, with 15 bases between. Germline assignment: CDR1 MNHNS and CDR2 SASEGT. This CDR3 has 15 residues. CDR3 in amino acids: CASSPRTENTDTQYF. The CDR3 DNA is TGTGCCAGCAGCCCACGGACAGAAAACACAGATACGCAGTATTTT.

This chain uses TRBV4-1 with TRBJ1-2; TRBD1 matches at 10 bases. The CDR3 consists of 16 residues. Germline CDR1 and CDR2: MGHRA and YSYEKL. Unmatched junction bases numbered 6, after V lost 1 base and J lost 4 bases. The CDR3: CASSQVGQGEGYGYTF. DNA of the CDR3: TGCGCCAGCAGCCAAGTAGGACAGGGGGAGGGCTATGGCTACACCTTC.

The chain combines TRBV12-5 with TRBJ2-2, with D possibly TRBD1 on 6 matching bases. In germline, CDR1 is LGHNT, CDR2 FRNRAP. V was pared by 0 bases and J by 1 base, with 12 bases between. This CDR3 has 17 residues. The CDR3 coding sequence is TGTGCTAGTGGTTTGGTATCAGGGGCGATGAACACCGGGGAGCTGTTTTTT. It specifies CASGLVSGAMNTGELFF.